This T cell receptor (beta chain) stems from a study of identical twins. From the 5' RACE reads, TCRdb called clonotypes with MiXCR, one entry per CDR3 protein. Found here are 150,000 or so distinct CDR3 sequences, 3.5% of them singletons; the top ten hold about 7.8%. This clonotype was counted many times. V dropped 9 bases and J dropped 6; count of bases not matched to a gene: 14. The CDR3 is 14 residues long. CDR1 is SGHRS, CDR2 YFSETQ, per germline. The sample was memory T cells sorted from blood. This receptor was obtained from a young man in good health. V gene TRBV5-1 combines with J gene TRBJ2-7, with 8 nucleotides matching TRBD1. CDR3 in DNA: TGCGCCACCTCTGACTCGGGACAGGTAGGCGAGCAGTACTTC. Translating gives CATSDSGQVGEQYF.